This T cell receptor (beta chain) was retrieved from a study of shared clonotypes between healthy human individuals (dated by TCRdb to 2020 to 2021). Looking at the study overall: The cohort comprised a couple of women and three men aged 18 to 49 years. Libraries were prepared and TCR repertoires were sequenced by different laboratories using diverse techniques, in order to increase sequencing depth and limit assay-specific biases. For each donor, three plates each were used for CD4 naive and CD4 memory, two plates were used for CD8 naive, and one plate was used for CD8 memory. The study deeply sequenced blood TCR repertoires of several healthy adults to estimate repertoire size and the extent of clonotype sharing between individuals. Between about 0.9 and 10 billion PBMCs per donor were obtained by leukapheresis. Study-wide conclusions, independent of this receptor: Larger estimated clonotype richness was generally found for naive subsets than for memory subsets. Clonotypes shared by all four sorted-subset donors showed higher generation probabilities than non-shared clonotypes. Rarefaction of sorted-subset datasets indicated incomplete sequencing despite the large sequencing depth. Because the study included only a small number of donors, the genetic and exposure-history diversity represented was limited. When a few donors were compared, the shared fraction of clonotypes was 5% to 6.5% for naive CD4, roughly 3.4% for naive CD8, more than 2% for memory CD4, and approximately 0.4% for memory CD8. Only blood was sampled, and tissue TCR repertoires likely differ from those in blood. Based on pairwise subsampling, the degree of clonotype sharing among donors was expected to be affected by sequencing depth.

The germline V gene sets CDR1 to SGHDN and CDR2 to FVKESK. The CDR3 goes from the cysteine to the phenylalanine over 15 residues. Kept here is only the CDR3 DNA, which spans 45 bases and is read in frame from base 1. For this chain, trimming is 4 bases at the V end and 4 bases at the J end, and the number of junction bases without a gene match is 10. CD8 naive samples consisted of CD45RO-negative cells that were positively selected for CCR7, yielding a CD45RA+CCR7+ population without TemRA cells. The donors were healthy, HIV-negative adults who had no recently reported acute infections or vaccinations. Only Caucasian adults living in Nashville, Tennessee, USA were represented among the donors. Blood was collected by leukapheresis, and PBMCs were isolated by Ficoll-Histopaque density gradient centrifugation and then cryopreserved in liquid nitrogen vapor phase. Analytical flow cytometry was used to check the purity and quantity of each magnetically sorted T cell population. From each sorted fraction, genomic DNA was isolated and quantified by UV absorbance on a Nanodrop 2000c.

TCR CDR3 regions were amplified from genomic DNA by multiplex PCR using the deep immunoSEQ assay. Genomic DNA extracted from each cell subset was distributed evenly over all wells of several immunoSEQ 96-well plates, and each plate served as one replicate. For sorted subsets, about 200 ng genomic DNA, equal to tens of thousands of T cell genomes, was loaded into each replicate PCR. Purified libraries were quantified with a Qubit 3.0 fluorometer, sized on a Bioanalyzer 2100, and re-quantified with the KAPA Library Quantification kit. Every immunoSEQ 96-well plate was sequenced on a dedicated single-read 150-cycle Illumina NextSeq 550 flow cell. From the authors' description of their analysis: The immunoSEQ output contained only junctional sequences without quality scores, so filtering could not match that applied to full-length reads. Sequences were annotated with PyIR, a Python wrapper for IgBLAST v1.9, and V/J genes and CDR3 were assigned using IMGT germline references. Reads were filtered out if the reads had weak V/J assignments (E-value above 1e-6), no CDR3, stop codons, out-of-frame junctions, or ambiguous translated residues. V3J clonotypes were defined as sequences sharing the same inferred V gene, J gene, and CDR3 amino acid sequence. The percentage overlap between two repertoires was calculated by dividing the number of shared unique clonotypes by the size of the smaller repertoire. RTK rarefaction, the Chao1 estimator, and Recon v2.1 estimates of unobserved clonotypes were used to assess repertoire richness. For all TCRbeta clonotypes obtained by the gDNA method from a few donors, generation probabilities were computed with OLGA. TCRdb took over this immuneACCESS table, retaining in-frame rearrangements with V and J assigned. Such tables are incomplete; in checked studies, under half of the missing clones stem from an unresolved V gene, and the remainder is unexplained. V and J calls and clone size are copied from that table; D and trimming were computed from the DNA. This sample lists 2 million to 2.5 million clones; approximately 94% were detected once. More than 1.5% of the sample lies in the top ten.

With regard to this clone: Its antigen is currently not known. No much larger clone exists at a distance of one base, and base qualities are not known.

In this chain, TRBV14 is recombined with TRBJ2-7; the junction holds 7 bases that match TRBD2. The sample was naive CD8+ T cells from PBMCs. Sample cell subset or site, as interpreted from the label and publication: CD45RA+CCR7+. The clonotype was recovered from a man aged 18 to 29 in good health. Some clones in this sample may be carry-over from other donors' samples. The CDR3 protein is CASSPSGRVPYEQYF. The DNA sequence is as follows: TGTGCCAGCAGCCCTAGCGGAAGAGTACCATACGAGCAGTACTTC.